The 16 T cell receptor beta chains listed next were all sequenced from one sample in a study of T cells after yellow fever vaccination. TCRdb redid the calling of the 5' RACE reads with MiXCR, one entry per CDR3 protein. The repertoire has about 63,000 distinct CDR3 sequences, roughly 7.3% of them found once; the top ten carry 36%. The sample was CD8+ T cells sorted from PBMCs, taken 15 days after the yellow fever booster vaccination. The receptors shown here come from a man younger than 40 who received the YFV17D yellow fever vaccine.

This clonotype was seen ten or more times. The chain is built from TRBV4-3 and TRBJ2-1; 7 bases agree with TRBD2. The CDR3 consists of 20 residues. Trimming took 0 bases from V and 0 from J; bases not matched to a gene: 14. Germline values: CDR1 LGHNA, CDR2 YSLEER. The CDR3 DNA is TGCGCCAGCAGCCAAGATTTAAGCGGGATCAGTCTGTTCTCCTACAATGAGCAGTTCTTC. It specifies CASSQDLSGISLFSYNEQFF.

This clonotype was observed many times. The chain uses TRBV12-3 or TRBV12-4 and TRBJ1-1; no definite D call. V was pared by 8 bases and J by 0 bases, with 7 bases between. The CDR3 loop spans 12 amino acids. This CDR3 reads CASGRVNTEAFF. In DNA form, the CDR3 reads TGTGCCAGCGGACGAGTGAACACTGAAGCTTTCTTT.

This rearrangement joins TRBV20-1 to TRBJ1-6, with unresolved D. The CDR3 loop spans 13 amino acids. In germline, CDR1 is DFQATT, CDR2 SNEGSKA (reference sequence). Trimming removed 6 bases from V and 4 bases from J, with 10 bases in between. The CDR3 spells CSAPGLYNSPLHF. The DNA of the CDR3 is TGCAGTGCCCCGGGTCTTTATAATTCACCCCTCCACTTT.

In this sample, this clonotype turned up many times. The rearrangement links TRBV20-1 to TRBJ1-1, with a possible D match to TRBD1 (6 bases). Germline V gene lookup returns CDR1 DFQATT and CDR2 SNEGSKA (reference sequence). The ends were cut back, 5 bases at V and 6 bases at J, with 16 bases in the middle. The CDR3 loop spans 13 amino acids. The CDR3 sequence is CSAGGGGLPEAFF. The CDR3 nucleotides are TGCAGTGCTGGCGGGGGGGGCCTGCCTGAAGCTTTCTTT.

This clonotype was observed many times. The rearrangement uses TRBV7-8 and TRBJ2-3; the match to TRBD2 covers 8 bases. Per germline, CDR1 SGHVS and CDR2 FQNEAQ. The CDR3 runs 15 residues. Trimming cost V 5 bases and J 1 base; bases outside gene matches: 5. CDR3 DNA: TGTGCCAGCAGCATAACTAGCGGAGGCACAGATACGCAGTATTTT. Translation: CASSITSGGTDTQYF. Based on the CDR3 plus reference TRBV7-8 and TRBJ2-3, the full variable domain is GAGVSQSPRYKVAKRGQDVALRCDPISGHVSLFWYQQALGQGPEFLTYFQNEAQLDKSGLPSDRFFAERPEGSVSTLKIQRTQQEDSAVYLCASSITSGGTDTQYFGPGTRLTVL.

This clonotype was picked up many times. The CDR3 is CASGGTSGSLEQYF. The CDR3 region has the DNA TGTGCCAGCGGGGGGACTAGCGGGAGCCTCGAGCAGTACTTC. The chain uses TRBV9 and TRBJ2-7; 14 bases match TRBD2. The CDR3 spans 14 residues. Germline values: CDR1 SGDLS, CDR2 YYNGEE. The J segment lost 6 bases and the V segment lost 7 bases, leaving 6 bases of the junction unmatched.

The sample holds many counts of this clonotype. The rearrangement links TRBV12-3 or TRBV12-4 to TRBJ2-2, with TRBD2 matching over 8 bases. J gave up 6 bases and V 3 bases, and 12 bases lay outside the gene matches. This CDR3 comprises 17 residues. The CDR3 spells CASSLALAGGPPGELFF. The CDR3 DNA follows: TGTGCCAGCAGTTTGGCCCTCGCGGGAGGACCGCCCGGGGAGCTGTTTTTT.

This clonotype was picked up many times. J is TRBJ1-3 and V is TRBV20-1, with TRBD1 matching over 9 bases. The V and J ends lost 0 bases and 0 bases, in that order; junction bases with no gene match: 3. The CDR3 runs 16 residues. Germline CDR1 is DFQATT and CDR2 is SNEGSKA (reference sequence). The CDR3 is CSARDLGQGSGNTIYF. The CDR3 bases are TGCAGTGCTAGAGATCTGGGACAGGGCTCTGGAAACACCATATATTTT.

This clonotype was found many times. The V gene is TRBV6-2 or TRBV6-3, the J gene TRBJ2-7, with 7 nucleotides matching TRBD2. Trimming cost V 3 bases and J 4 bases; bases outside gene matches: 3. The germline CDR1 and CDR2 sequences are MNHEY and SVGEGT. CDR3 size: 13 residues. CDR3 protein: CASSYGLVYEQYF. The CDR3 DNA is TGTGCCAGCAGTTATGGACTAGTGTACGAGCAGTACTTC.

This clonotype showed up many times. V is TRBV4-2 and J is TRBJ2-2, with D perhaps TRBD2 (5 bases). The CDR3 length is 16 residues. Trimming removed 4 bases from V and 4 bases from J, with 16 bases in between. Germline V CDR1 and CDR2: LGHNA, YNFKEQ. The CDR3, as DNA: TGTGCCAGCAGCCCCCGGGGTGGGGTAGCCACCGGGGAGCTGTTTTTT. Translating gives CASSPRGGVATGELFF.

This clonotype is large by share. CDR3 in amino acids: CSVMEGRPPSYNEQFF. The CDR3 DNA reads as TGCAGCGTGATGGAGGGTAGGCCCCCTTCCTACAATGAGCAGTTCTTC. The gene calls are TRBV29-1 and TRBJ2-1, with a weak D call TRBD2 (6 bases). Between the trimmed V and J ends, which lost 6 bases and 1 base, there was a span of 19 bases. The CDR3 has 16 amino acids. Germline V gene data show CDR1 as SQVTM and CDR2 as ANQGSEA.

In its sample, this clonotype was seen many times. This sequence joins TRBV28 and TRBJ1-5; D gene uncertain. The CDR3 totals 13 residues. With 11 bases removed from V and 4 bases from J, the gap between germline ends came to 15 bases. Germline-derived CDR1 and CDR2 are MDHEN and SYDVKM. CDR3 nucleotides: TGTGCCGGCCCTCACAGACTAAATCAGCCCCAGCATTTT. This translates into CAGPHRLNQPQHF.

This clonotype was picked up many times. CDR3 DNA sequence: TGCAGCGTTGAAGAGGGACAGGGGCAAGAGACCCAGTACTTC. Protein product: CSVEEGQGQETQYF. The rearrangement links TRBV29-1 to TRBJ2-5; 10 nucleotides line up with TRBD1. CDR1 is SQVTM and CDR2 is ANQGSEA in the germline V gene. This CDR3 region has 14 residues. V dropped 0 bases and J dropped 2; count of bases not matched to a gene: 0.

There are many counts of this clonotype. The chain combines TRBV12-3 or TRBV12-4 with TRBJ1-1; 9 bases are a match to TRBD1. The CDR3 spans 15 residues. Unmatched junction bases numbered 3, after V lost 1 base and J lost 3 bases. The CDR3 coding sequence is TGTGCCAGCAGTTTAGGCACAGGGGGCGACACTGAAGCTTTCTTT. Residues: CASSLGTGGDTEAFF.

In this sample, this clonotype turned up many times. The V gene is TRBV5-1, the J gene TRBJ2-1; TRBD2 matches 8 bases. This CDR3 region has 15 residues. The germline V gene has CDR1 SGHRS and CDR2 YFSETQ. J lost 5 bases, V lost 4 bases, and 8 bases had no gene match. The CDR3 protein is CASSELAGNHNEQFF. CDR3 DNA: TGCGCCAGCAGCGAATTAGCGGGAAATCACAATGAGCAGTTCTTC.

This clonotype has ten or more counts. The chain recombines TRBV7-9 with TRBJ2-1; 8 bases match TRBD2. V was clipped by 6 bases and J by 2 bases; unmatched bases: 9. The CDR3 contains 16 residues. Germline V gene data show CDR1 as SEHNR and CDR2 as FQNEAQ (reference sequence). CDR3 coding DNA: TGTGCCAGCAGGCTGACTAGCGAGATTACCTACAATGAGCAGTTCTTC. Translated, it gives CASRLTSEITYNEQFF.